These 32 T cell receptor beta chains were sequenced from one sample in a study of technical replicates of blood from a few donors. Here immunoSEQ multiplex PCR was the method, and the copy in TCRdb shows in-frame clones only, minus some. The table records about 72,000 clones, approximately 90% of them present only once. The sample comprised T cells isolated from PBMCs. The receptors originated from a human donor in good health.

The chain is built from TRBV10-3 and TRBJ2-1, with TRBD2 identical over 10 bases. The CDR3 extends over 14 amino acids. CDR1 and CDR2 (germline): ENHRY, SYGVKD. The junction had 3 bases not matched to a gene; V was cut back by 10 bases and J by 0 bases. CDR3 amino acids: CATGLAASYNEQFF. DNA of the CDR3: TGTGCCACCGGACTAGCGGCCTCCTACAATGAGCAGTTCTTC.

The chain has TRBV14 and TRBJ2-3; a weak D match, TRBD2 (6 bases). Germline CDR1 SGHDN, CDR2 FVKESK. V was trimmed by 4 bases and J by 2 bases, leaving 16 bases between them. The length of the CDR3 is 16 residues. CDR3 nucleotide sequence: TGTGCCAGCAGCCGGAGGGCGGCGCAGTCCACAGATACGCAGTATTTT. Translating gives CASSRRAAQSTDTQYF.

This clone showed up just a few times. Distinct nucleotide sequences in the sample also encode this CDR3. CDR3 DNA sequence: TGTGCCACCAGCAGAGCGGGACAACAAGAGACCCAGTACTTC. As protein: CATSRAGQQETQYF. The chain couples TRBV15 to TRBJ2-5; perhaps TRBD1 as D (6 bases). With 1 base removed from V and 2 bases from J, the gap between germline ends came to 8 bases. This CDR3 contains 14 residues. The germline CDR1 and CDR2 sequences are LNHNV and YYDKDF (reference sequence). The full variable domain, completed using reference TRBV15 and TRBJ2-5, is DAMVIQNPRYQVTQFGKPVTLSCSQTLNHNVMYWYQQKSSQAPKLLFHYYDKDFNNEADTPDNFQSRRPNTSFCFLDIRSPGLGDTAMYLCATSRAGQQETQYFGPGTRLLVL.

The chain is built from TRBV9 and TRBJ2-1, with D possibly matching TRBD2 (6 bases). Trimming pared 0 bases from V and 13 bases from J, leaving 14 bases between. The CDR3 is 13 residues long. In germline, CDR1 is SGDLS, CDR2 YYNGEE. The CDR3 reads CASSVATRDSQFF. The DNA of the CDR3 is TGTGCCAGCAGCGTAGCTACGAGGGACTCCCAGTTCTTC. The variable domain in full, with the rest retrieved from reference TRBV9 and TRBJ2-1, is DSGVTQTPKHLITATGQRVTLRCSPRSGDLSVYWYQQSLDQGLQFLIQYYNGEERAKGNILERFSAQQFPDLHSELNLSSLELGDSALYFCASSVATRDSQFFGPGTRLTVL.

This clone has only a few counts. The chain is built from TRBV6-4 and TRBJ2-1, with TRBD2 matching 11 bases. Germline CDR1 and CDR2: MRHNA and SNTAGT. Trimming removed 4 bases from V and 6 bases from J; junction bases left unmatched: 5. The CDR3 totals 15 residues. The CDR3: CASSVLAGEGNEQFF. The CDR3 DNA reads as TGTGCCAGCAGTGTACTAGCGGGAGAGGGCAATGAGCAGTTCTTC.

This clone was seen only a few times. V and J are TRBV6-5 and TRBJ1-1; tentative D call: TRBD1 (5 bases). Germline values: CDR1 MNHEY, CDR2 SVGAGI. V was clipped by 5 bases and J by 0 bases, with 13 bases between them. This CDR3 has 15 residues. CDR3 region: CASSLRQRMNTEAFF. The CDR3 nucleotides read TGTGCCAGCAGTCTAAGACAGAGAATGAACACTGAAGCTTTCTTT.

V gene TRBV18 combines with J gene TRBJ1-4; a possible D gene is TRBD1 (6 bases). The V gene's germline CDR1 is KGHSH and CDR2 LQKENI. V was pared by 4 bases and J by 7 bases, with 13 bases between. The CDR3 contains 14 residues. Written as DNA, the CDR3 is TGTGCCAGCTCACGTTCAGGGGATAGTGAAAAACTGTTTTTT. Residues: CASSRSGDSEKLFF.

The rearrangement uses TRBV19 and TRBJ2-7; 7 bases map to TRBD1. CDR3 length equals 14 residues. CDR1 and CDR2 from the germline V gene are LNHDA and SQIVND (reference sequence). The V segment lost 5 bases and the J segment 3 bases; nucleotides outside the gene matches: 7. The CDR3 reads CASSWGDRDYEQYF. The CDR3 nucleotides read TGTGCCAGTAGTTGGGGTGACAGGGACTACGAGCAGTACTTC.

The chain joins TRBV9 to TRBJ2-1; possible D gene TRBD2, 6 bases. The germline V gene has CDR1 SGDLS and CDR2 YYNGEE. The CDR3 is 15 amino acids. V was clipped by 1 base and J by 8 bases, with 16 bases between them. The CDR3 region has the DNA TGTGCCAGCAGCGTACTTTCTATCGGGAGCGATGAGCAGTTCTTC. Protein sequence: CASSVLSIGSDEQFF.

J is TRBJ2-7 and V is TRBV9; tentatively, D is TRBD1 (5 bases). The CDR3 is 14 amino acids. Germline assignment: CDR1 SGDLS and CDR2 YYNGEE. V was shortened by 7 bases and J by 1 base, with 15 bases between the two germline ends. CDR3 region: CASAMTEVSYEQYF. In DNA form, the CDR3 reads TGTGCCAGCGCAATGACAGAGGTATCCTACGAGCAGTACTTC.

This sequence joins TRBV28 and TRBJ2-1; 8 bases align to TRBD2. Trimming removed 3 bases from V and 6 bases from J; junction bases left unmatched: 1. The CDR3 is 13 amino acids. In germline, CDR1 is MDHEN, CDR2 SYDVKM. DNA of the CDR3: TGTGCCAGCAGTTTGAGCGGGAGCAATGAGCAGTTCTTC. The encoded protein is CASSLSGSNEQFF.

The rearrangement uses TRBV28 and TRBJ2-7, with D possibly matching TRBD2 (6 bases). In germline, CDR1 is MDHEN, CDR2 SYDVKM. V was trimmed by 3 bases and J by 2 bases, leaving 17 bases between them. This CDR3 has 16 amino acids. CDR3 DNA sequence: TGTGCCAGCAGTTTTCCTCAGGGACTGTTCCCCTACGAGCAGTACTTC. This codes for CASSFPQGLFPYEQYF.

The rearrangement uses TRBV7-6 and TRBJ2-7; TRBD2 matches 7 bases. V gave up 3 bases and J gave up 5 bases; unmatched junction bases: 4. The CDR3 sequence is 13 residues long. Germline V gives CDR1 SGHVS, CDR2 FNYEAQ. The CDR3 DNA reads TGTGCCAGCAGCTTCTTGCGGGAGAACGAGCAGTACTTC. It encodes CASSFLRENEQYF. Full variable domain (rest looked up from reference TRBV7-6 and TRBJ2-7): GAGVSQSPRYKVTKRGQDVALRCDPISGHVSLYWYRQALGQGPEFLTYFNYEAQQDKSGLPNDRFSAERPEGSISTLTIQRTEQRDSAMYRCASSFLRENEQYFGPGTRLTVT.

This clone occurred once. This chain connects TRBV9 to TRBJ2-1; 8 nucleotides agree with TRBD2. J gave up 11 bases and V 3 bases, and 7 bases lay outside the gene matches. The CDR3 runs to 13 residues. CDR1 SGDLS and CDR2 YYNGEE come from the germline V gene. CDR3 bases: TGTGCCAGCAGCGGGGGACTAGACCTTCAGCAGTTCTTC. Residues: CASSGGLDLQQFF.

The chain recombines TRBV4-3 with TRBJ2-1; possibly TRBD2 for D (6 bases). The germline CDR1 and CDR2 sequences are LGHNA and YSLEER. The CDR3 loop spans 16 amino acids. Trimming cost V 1 base and J 3 bases, with 13 bases left between them. This CDR3 is CASSQVGTDYYNEQFF. In DNA, the CDR3 is TGCGCCAGCAGCCAAGTTGGAACGGACTACTACAATGAGCAGTTCTTC.

This chain links TRBV29-1 with TRBJ2-1; weak D call: TRBD1 (6 bases). The ends were cut back, 5 bases at V and 2 bases at J, with 13 bases in the middle. This CDR3 contains 14 residues. Germline V gene data show CDR1 as SQVTM and CDR2 as ANQGSEA. The DNA of the CDR3 is TGCAGCGTTCGTACAGGGTCAACCTACAATGAGCAGTTCTTC. It yields the protein CSVRTGSTYNEQFF.

The rearrangement uses TRBV7-2 and TRBJ2-7; 12 bases fit TRBD2. V lost 5 bases and J lost 2; bases outside the gene matches: 10. Germline V gene sequence: CDR1 SGHTA, CDR2 FQGNSA. The CDR3 length is 17 residues. DNA for the CDR3: TGTGCCAGCAGCCTTAGTGGAACTAGCGGGGGGACCTACGAGCAGTACTTC. Translated: CASSLSGTSGGTYEQYF.

Written as DNA, the CDR3 is TGTGCCAGCAGCCAAGATCATTCGAGGGAGGCCCCCCGGAAGCAGTTCTTC. Protein: CASSQDHSREAPRKQFF. This chain uses TRBV4-2 with TRBJ2-1; possible D gene TRBD2, 6 bases. The V and J ends lost 0 bases and 11 bases respectively, with 23 bases between them. CDR1 is LGHNA, CDR2 YNFKEQ, per germline. The CDR3 has 17 residues.

The CDR3 sequence is CASSEETGYYGYTF. The DNA for the CDR3 is TGTGCCAGTAGTGAAGAAACAGGGTACTATGGCTACACCTTC. The chain joins TRBV19 to TRBJ1-2, with D maybe TRBD1 (6 bases). The CDR3 loop spans 14 amino acids. In germline, CDR1 is LNHDA, CDR2 SQIVND (reference sequence). V lost 5 bases and J lost 3, with 13 bases in between. Full variable domain (remainder filled in from reference TRBV19 and TRBJ1-2): DGGITQSPKYLFRKEGQNVTLSCEQNLNHDAMYWYRQDPGQGLRLIYYSQIVNDFQKGDIAEGYSVSREKKESFPLTVTSAQKNPTAFYLCASSEETGYYGYTFGSGTRLTVV.

The chain carries TRBV7-6 and TRBJ2-7; 11 nucleotides match TRBD1. The CDR3 has 15 residues. V gave up 5 bases and J gave up 2 bases; unmatched junction bases: 5. Germline values: CDR1 SGHVS, CDR2 FNYEAQ. Here the CDR3 DNA reads TGTGCCAGCAGCCCCCCGGGACAGGGGGCCTACGAGCAGTACTTC. Its protein is CASSPPGQGAYEQYF.

This clone has only one observation. This chain joins TRBV27 and TRBJ2-2; D not certain. Trimming removed 5 bases at V and 5 bases at J, with 9 bases between. This CDR3 comprises 13 residues. CDR1 is MNHEY and CDR2 is SMNVEV in the germline V gene (reference sequence). As DNA, the CDR3 is TGTGCCAGCAGTGCTTCCGGGACCGGGGAGCTGTTTTTT. This codes for CASSASGTGELFF.

The J gene is TRBJ2-7, the V gene TRBV4-1; 7 bases are shared with TRBD1. This CDR3 region has 17 residues. Germline values: CDR1 MGHRA, CDR2 YSYEKL. V lost 3 bases to trimming and J lost 3 bases; unmatched junction nucleotides: 14. The DNA for the CDR3 is TGCGCCAGCAGCCACCTCCTACGACAGGGTAAGAACTACGAGCAGTACTTC. Translated, it gives CASSHLLRQGKNYEQYF.

The chain joins TRBV9 to TRBJ2-5, with a possible D match to TRBD1 (5 bases). The CDR3 covers 14 residues. Trimming shortened V by 0 bases and J by 1 base, and 7 bases separated the two germline ends. Germline assignment: CDR1 SGDLS and CDR2 YYNGEE. CDR3 residues: CASSVDGAQETQYF. DNA for the CDR3: TGTGCCAGCAGCGTAGATGGGGCCCAAGAGACCCAGTACTTC.

The chain links TRBV9 to TRBJ1-1, with D maybe TRBD1 (6 bases). Trimming stripped 4 bases from V and 0 bases from J, with 16 bases between. Germline V lookup: CDR1 SGDLS, CDR2 YYNGEE. The CDR3 totals 16 residues. The CDR3 coding sequence is TGTGCCAGCAGCCCTAAGGCCGGACAGATGAACACTGAAGCTTTCTTT. Protein sequence: CASSPKAGQMNTEAFF.

The V and J genes are TRBV6-5 and TRBJ1-1; D uncertain. This CDR3 is built from 13 residues. Looked up from germline, CDR1 is MNHEY and CDR2 is SVGAGI. V dropped 2 bases and J dropped 3 bases, with 7 bases sitting between them. CDR3 in DNA: TGTGCCAGCAGTTACGTCCTAGACACTGAAGCTTTCTTT. It is translated as CASSYVLDTEAFF.

The chain has TRBV5-8 and TRBJ2-1; D may be TRBD1 (5 bases). This CDR3 region has 12 residues. Trimming took off 10 bases at V and 6 bases at J, with 14 bases between the two ends. The germline V gene has CDR1 SGHTS and CDR2 YDEGEE. Written as DNA, the CDR3 is TGTGCCCGCCTGGGGCTTACCAATGAGCAGTTCTTC. Its translation: CARLGLTNEQFF.

The chain uses TRBV11-1 and TRBJ1-4, with 12 nucleotides matching TRBD1. J was trimmed by 8 bases and V by 4 bases; bases with no gene match: 5. Germline values: CDR1 SGHAT, CDR2 FQDESV (reference sequence). The CDR3 runs to 15 residues. The CDR3, as DNA: TGTGCCAGCAGCTCATGGGGACAGGGGGCCGAAAAACTGTTTTTT. It encodes CASSSWGQGAEKLFF.

The rearrangement links TRBV7-8 to TRBJ1-5; tentatively, D is TRBD1 (6 bases). Between the trimmed V and J ends, which lost 1 base and 2 bases, there was a span of 9 bases. The germline CDR1 and CDR2 sequences are SGHVS and FQNEAQ. This CDR3 contains 15 residues. This CDR3 reads CASSLDRAGNQPQHF. In DNA, the CDR3 is TGTGCCAGCAGCTTAGACAGGGCAGGCAATCAGCCCCAGCATTTT.

The chain has TRBV5-4 and TRBJ1-2, with D maybe TRBD1 (5 bases). Germline V gene sequence: CDR1 SGHNT, CDR2 YYREEE (reference sequence). The CDR3 runs 15 residues. V was trimmed by 0 bases and J by 4 bases, leaving 13 bases between them. The CDR3 sequence is CASSLEPGDAYGYTF. As DNA, the CDR3 is TGTGCCAGCAGCTTGGAGCCGGGGGATGCCTATGGCTACACCTTC.

V usage is TRBV9 and J usage is TRBJ2-7, with TRBD2 matching 11 bases. Germline CDR1 reads SGDLS; CDR2 reads YYNGEE. The CDR3 loop spans 14 amino acids. After removal of 4 bases from V and 2 bases from J, the junction contained 2 bases not matched to a gene. DNA for the CDR3: TGTGCCAGCAGCTGGGGACTAGCGGCCTACGAGCAGTACTTC. This sequence encodes CASSWGLAAYEQYF.

The V gene is TRBV6-1, the J gene TRBJ1-4, with TRBD1 matching over 8 bases. Germline V lookup: CDR1 MNHNS, CDR2 SASEGT. The CDR3 sequence is 15 residues long. The trim removed 5 bases at V and 2 bases at J, leaving 4 bases unmatched. CDR3 amino acids: CASSNRGETNEKLFF. CDR3 in DNA: TGTGCCAGCAGTAACAGGGGGGAGACTAATGAAAAACTGTTTTTT.

This clone turned up a few times. The chain uses TRBV19 and TRBJ1-1, with D perhaps TRBD1 (6 bases). V was clipped by 4 bases and J by 0 bases, with 12 bases between them. The CDR3 loop spans 15 amino acids. Germline V CDR1 and CDR2: LNHDA, SQIVND (reference sequence). The DNA for the CDR3 is TGTGCCAGTAGTACAGCGACAGGAGTGAACACTGAAGCTTTCTTT. Protein product: CASSTATGVNTEAFF.